Below, 20 T cell receptor beta chains from the same sample are listed, as sequenced in a study of PD-L1 blockade in urothelial cancer. The assay was immunoSEQ multiplex PCR, and TCRdb's table has in-frame clones only and misses some. The data hold approximately 1,600 clones, with more than 25% observed a single time. Sequenced here: tumor tissue, sampled before atezolizumab (anti-PD-L1) treatment. Every receptor here comes from a woman aged 60 to 75 with urothelial cancer.

The chain combines TRBV11-3 with TRBJ2-7; D may be TRBD2 (6 bases). With 5 bases removed from V and 0 bases from J, the gap between germline ends came to 17 bases. The CDR3 sequence is 16 residues long. Germline CDR1 and CDR2: SGHNT and YENEEA. Here the CDR3 DNA reads TGTGCCAGCAGCCCAGGGCAGCGGGCAAGCTCCTACGAGCAGTACTTC. This gives the protein CASSPGQRASSYEQYF.

This clone is categorized as large. The V gene is TRBV11-3, the J gene TRBJ1-1, with D perhaps matching TRBD1 (6 bases). Between the trimmed V and J ends, which lost 5 bases and 13 bases, there was a span of 26 bases. Germline V lookup: CDR1 SGHNT, CDR2 YENEEA. The CDR3 consists of 15 residues. The CDR3 region has the DNA TGTGCCAGCAGCCAGGCGCAGGGGAATATAGAGTTTGGTTTCTTT. This codes for CASSQAQGNIEFGFF.

The J gene is TRBJ2-5, the V gene TRBV19, with 7 bases fitting TRBD1. The CDR3 consists of 12 residues. The V segment lost 10 bases and the J segment 5 bases; nucleotides outside the gene matches: 7. Germline lookup yields CDR1 LNHDA and CDR2 SQIVND (reference sequence). The CDR3 is CATGGQAETQYF. The CDR3 DNA follows: TGTGCCACCGGAGGACAGGCGGAGACCCAGTACTTC.

This clone has a handful of counts. V usage is TRBV6-8 and J usage is TRBJ2-7, with TRBD1 matching over 9 bases. Germline CDR1 reads MNHGY; CDR2 reads SAAAGT. The V and J ends lost 2 bases and 7 bases, in that order; junction bases with no gene match: 6. This CDR3 is 14 amino acids long. The CDR3 DNA follows: TGTGCCAGCAGTTACGGGACAGGGATCGATGAGCAGTACTTC. Protein: CASSYGTGIDEQYF.

This clone counts as medium-sized. The J gene is TRBJ2-5, the V gene TRBV11-3; D is unclear. The germline gives CDR1 SGHNT, CDR2 YENEEA. The CDR3 has 16 residues. Between the trimmed V and J ends, which lost 3 bases and 2 bases, there was a span of 16 bases. The chain's CDR3 is CASSLGGSRAQETQYF. The CDR3 nucleotides are TGTGCCAGCAGCTTGGGCGGAAGTCGGGCTCAAGAGACCCAGTACTTC.

In its sample, this clone was seen a few times. The J gene is TRBJ1-4, the V gene TRBV11-3; unclear D gene. Trimming took off 5 bases at V and 2 bases at J, with 12 bases between the two ends. Looked up from germline, CDR1 is SGHNT and CDR2 is YENEEA. The CDR3 contains 15 residues. The CDR3 protein is CASSITAATNEKLFF. The CDR3 region has the DNA TGTGCCAGCAGCATTACGGCTGCTACTAATGAAAAACTGTTTTTT.

V usage is TRBV18 and J usage is TRBJ1-1; the D gene is possibly TRBD1 (5 bases). The V gene lost 1 base and the J gene lost 6 bases, with 12 bases spanning the gap. Germline assignment: CDR1 KGHSH and CDR2 LQKENI. This CDR3 region has 14 residues. The CDR3 DNA follows: TGTGCCAGCTCACCACTCCCGGGGGTCGCTGAAGCTTTCTTT. It specifies CASSPLPGVAEAFF.

This clone was seen only a few times. This chain links TRBV28 with TRBJ1-2; D remains unclear. V lost 3 bases and J 6 bases, leaving 8 bases between the germline ends. The germline CDR1 and CDR2 sequences are MDHEN and SYDVKM. The CDR3 covers 12 residues. This CDR3 reads CASSFQSHGYTF. The DNA for the CDR3 is TGTGCCAGCAGTTTCCAGTCACATGGCTACACCTTC.

The V call is TRBV19, the J call TRBJ2-1; 14 positions agree with TRBD2. J lost 8 bases, V lost 2 bases, and 5 bases had no gene match. The CDR3 covers 16 residues. The germline V gene has CDR1 LNHDA and CDR2 SQIVND (reference sequence). The CDR3 bases are TGTGCCAGTAGTATAAAGGGGACTAGCGGGAGCGATGAGCAGTTCTTC. Protein product: CASSIKGTSGSDEQFF.

There are a few counts of this clone. This chain joins TRBV28 and TRBJ1-2; D call uncertain. Germline CDR1 and CDR2: MDHEN and SYDVKM. This CDR3 is built from 12 residues. The V gene lost 5 bases and the J gene lost 4 bases, with 8 bases spanning the gap. CDR3 bases: TGTGCCAGCAGTGCCATGGGCTATGGCTACACCTTC. Protein sequence: CASSAMGYGYTF.

In this sample, this clone is medium-sized (0.01 to 0.1%). The chain uses TRBV6-7 and TRBJ2-1; D gene uncertain. TRBV6-7 qualifies as an ORF whose function is uncertain. Trimming removed 1 base at V and 10 bases at J, with 8 bases between. This CDR3 is 12 amino acids long. CDR3 in amino acids: CASSYWAKEQFF. The CDR3 DNA reads TGTGCCAGCAGTTACTGGGCGAAGGAGCAGTTCTTC.

The chain is built from TRBV19 and TRBJ1-1; TRBD1 might be the D (6 bases). The germline V gene encodes CDR1 LNHDA and CDR2 SQIVND (reference sequence). The CDR3 is 15 residues long. V lost 7 bases and J lost 1, with 16 bases in between. This CDR3 is CASNSYNRANTEAFF. The CDR3 DNA sequence: TGTGCCAGTAATTCTTATAACAGGGCGAACACTGAAGCTTTCTTT. Looking up the rest from reference TRBV19 and TRBJ1-1 gives the full variable domain: DGGITQSPKYLFRKEGQNVTLSCEQNLNHDAMYWYRQDPGQGLRLIYYSQIVNDFQKGDIAEGYSVSREKKESFPLTVTSAQKNPTAFYLCASNSYNRANTEAFFGQGTRLTVV.

This clone was counted a single time. The chain uses TRBV5-1 and TRBJ1-1; 7 bases line up with TRBD1. CDR1 is SGHRS and CDR2 is YFSETQ in the germline V gene. This CDR3 spans 15 amino acids. With 5 bases clipped from V and 3 bases from J, the junction kept 10 bases outside the gene matches. CDR3 DNA sequence: TGCGCCAGCAGGGGGGAGGGGGCGGCCCACACTGAAGCTTTCTTT. Translated: CASRGEGAAHTEAFF.

Only a few counts were recorded for this clone. CDR3 amino acids: CASSMVLAGGTDTQYF. The CDR3 bases are TGTGCCAGTAGTATGGTCCTAGCGGGGGGGACAGATACGCAGTATTTT. The chain uses TRBV19 and TRBJ2-3, with 12 bases matching TRBD2. The CDR3 totals 16 residues. Germline assignment: CDR1 LNHDA and CDR2 SQIVND (reference sequence). After removal of 3 bases from V and 3 bases from J, the junction contained 4 bases not matched to a gene.

The CDR3 sequence: CASARDRGVETQYF. The CDR3 nucleotides are TGTGCCAGTGCCCGGGACAGGGGAGTTGAGACCCAGTACTTC. The rearrangement joins TRBV25-1 to TRBJ2-5; 10 bases are shared with TRBD1. Germline CDR1 MGHDK, CDR2 SYGVNS. After removal of 9 bases from V and 5 bases from J, the junction contained 9 bases not matched to a gene. There are 14 residues in the CDR3.

This clone has just a few counts. V gene TRBV11-1 combines with J gene TRBJ2-1, with unresolved D. The ends were cut back, 1 base at V and 0 bases at J, with 10 bases in the middle. The germline gives CDR1 SGHAT, CDR2 FQDESV (reference sequence). The CDR3 has 16 residues. CDR3 coding DNA: TGTGCCAGCAGCTTAGAGGATATAGACTCCTACAATGAGCAGTTCTTC. Translating gives CASSLEDIDSYNEQFF.

This chain connects TRBV28 to TRBJ2-2, with unresolved D. The CDR3 has 14 residues. Trimming shortened V by 3 bases and J by 6 bases, and 11 bases separated the two germline ends. From germline, CDR1 is MDHEN and CDR2 SYDVKM. This chain's CDR3 is CASSFPLRSGELFF. DNA for the CDR3: TGTGCCAGCAGTTTCCCGCTGAGGTCCGGGGAGCTGTTTTTT.

The chain recombines TRBV7-4 with TRBJ2-7; D not resolved. CDR1 is SGHVT, CDR2 SQSDAQ, per germline. Trimming cost V 5 bases and J 0 bases, with 14 bases left between them. This CDR3 contains 15 residues. The CDR3 sequence: CASSESFRRSYEQYF. As DNA, the CDR3 is TGTGCCAGCAGCGAAAGTTTTAGGCGCTCCTACGAGCAGTACTTC. The whole variable domain, filled in from reference TRBV7-4 and TRBJ2-7, reads GAGVSQSPRYKVAKRGRDVALRCDSISGHVTLYWYRQTLGQGSEVLTYSQSDAQRDKSGRPSGRFSAERPERSVSTLKIQRTEQGDSAVYLCASSESFRRSYEQYFGPGTRLTVT.

This clone is medium-sized by share. A junction boundary mismatches the germline segment, possibly from a read error. The chain uses TRBV6-8 and TRBJ2-7; D is unresolved. The CDR3 consists of 13 residues. Per germline, CDR1 MNHGY and CDR2 SAAAGT. The CDR3 DNA follows: TGTGCCAGCAGTGACTCTACAGCCTACGAGCAGTACTTC. Translated, it gives CASSDSTAYEQYF.

In this sample, this clone turned up a few times. This chain links TRBV6-8 with TRBJ1-1; 8 bases are a match to TRBD1. This CDR3 comprises 14 residues. Unmatched junction bases numbered 7, after V lost 5 bases and J lost 5 bases. The germline CDR1 and CDR2 sequences are MNHGY and SAAAGT. The CDR3 DNA reads as TGTGCCAGCAGTGATTGGACAGGGCGGACTGAAGCTTTCTTT. Protein: CASSDWTGRTEAFF.